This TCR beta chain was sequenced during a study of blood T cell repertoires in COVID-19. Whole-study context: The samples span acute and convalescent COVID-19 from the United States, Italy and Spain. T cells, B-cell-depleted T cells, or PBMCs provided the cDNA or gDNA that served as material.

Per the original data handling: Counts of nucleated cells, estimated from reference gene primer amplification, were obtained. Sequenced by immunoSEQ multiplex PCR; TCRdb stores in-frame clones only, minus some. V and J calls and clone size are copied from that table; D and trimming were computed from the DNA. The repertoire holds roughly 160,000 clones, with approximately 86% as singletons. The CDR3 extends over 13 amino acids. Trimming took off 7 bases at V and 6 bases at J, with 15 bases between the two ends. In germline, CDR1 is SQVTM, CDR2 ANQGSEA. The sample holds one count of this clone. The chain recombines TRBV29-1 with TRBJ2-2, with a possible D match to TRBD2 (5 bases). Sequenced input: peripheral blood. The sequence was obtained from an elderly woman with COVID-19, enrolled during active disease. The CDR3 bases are TGCAGCGCAGCCTCGGCGGACTCCGGGGAGCTGTTTTTT. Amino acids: CSAASADSGELFF.